A selection of T cell receptor beta chains follows, all from one sample in a study of blood T cell repertoires in COVID-19. The method was immunoSEQ multiplex PCR; TCRdb's version includes in-frame clones alone and lacks a portion of them. Of about 250,000 clones listed, about 80% are singletons. The sample comprised peripheral blood. These receptors all come from a person aged 70 to 85 with COVID-19, enrolled during active disease. Each CDR3 is given with its conserved first and last residue. D genes are given only for firm matches.

CDR3aa: CASSELGHMNTEAFF
v_gene: TRBV25-1
d_gene: NA
j_gene: TRBJ1-1

CDR3aa: CASSEVSYTF
v_gene: TRBV6-1
d_gene: NA
j_gene: TRBJ1-2

CDR3aa: CASSQPRAGDGSSGNTIYF
v_gene: TRBV3-1/TRBV3-2
d_gene: NA
j_gene: TRBJ1-3

CDR3aa: CASRINGGNTIYF
v_gene: TRBV19
d_gene: NA
j_gene: TRBJ1-3

CDR3aa: CATRGRAGGLPDTQYF
v_gene: TRBV15
d_gene: TRBD2
j_gene: TRBJ2-3

CDR3aa: CASSGRGLGSYEQFF
v_gene: TRBV2
d_gene: TRBD2
j_gene: TRBJ2-1

CDR3aa: CATGSSGANVLTF
v_gene: TRBV24-1
d_gene: NA
j_gene: TRBJ2-6

CDR3aa: CASSREADTEAFF
v_gene: TRBV5-1
d_gene: NA
j_gene: TRBJ1-1

CDR3aa: CASSFRRETQYF
v_gene: TRBV12-3/TRBV12-4
d_gene: NA
j_gene: TRBJ2-5

CDR3aa: CASSAGVGRYEQYF
v_gene: TRBV2
d_gene: NA
j_gene: TRBJ2-7

CDR3aa: CSVAQGVRDTEAFF
v_gene: TRBV29-1
d_gene: TRBD1
j_gene: TRBJ1-1

CDR3aa: CASTNGRAGGTGELFF
v_gene: TRBV7-3
d_gene: TRBD2
j_gene: TRBJ2-2

CDR3aa: CASRYSGVPGEQYF
v_gene: TRBV6-5
d_gene: NA
j_gene: TRBJ2-7

CDR3aa: CASVSTPVAFF
v_gene: TRBV6-5
d_gene: NA
j_gene: TRBJ1-1

CDR3aa: CASSSLRRVYEQYF
v_gene: TRBV6-2/TRBV6-3
d_gene: NA
j_gene: TRBJ2-7